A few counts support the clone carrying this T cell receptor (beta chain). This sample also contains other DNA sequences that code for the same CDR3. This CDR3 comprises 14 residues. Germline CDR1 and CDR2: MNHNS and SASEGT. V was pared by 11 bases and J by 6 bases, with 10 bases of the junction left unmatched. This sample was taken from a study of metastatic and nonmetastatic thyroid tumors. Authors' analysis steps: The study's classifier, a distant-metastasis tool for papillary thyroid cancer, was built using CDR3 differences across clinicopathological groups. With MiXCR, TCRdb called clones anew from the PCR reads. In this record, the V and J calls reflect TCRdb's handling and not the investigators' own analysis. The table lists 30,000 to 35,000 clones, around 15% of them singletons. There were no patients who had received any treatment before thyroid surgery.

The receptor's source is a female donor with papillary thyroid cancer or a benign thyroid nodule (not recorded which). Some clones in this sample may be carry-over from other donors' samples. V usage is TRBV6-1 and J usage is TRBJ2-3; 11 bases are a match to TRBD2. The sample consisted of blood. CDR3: CAGGTSGAGDTQYF. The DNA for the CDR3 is TGTGCCGGTGGGACTAGCGGAGCCGGTGATACGCAGTATTTT.